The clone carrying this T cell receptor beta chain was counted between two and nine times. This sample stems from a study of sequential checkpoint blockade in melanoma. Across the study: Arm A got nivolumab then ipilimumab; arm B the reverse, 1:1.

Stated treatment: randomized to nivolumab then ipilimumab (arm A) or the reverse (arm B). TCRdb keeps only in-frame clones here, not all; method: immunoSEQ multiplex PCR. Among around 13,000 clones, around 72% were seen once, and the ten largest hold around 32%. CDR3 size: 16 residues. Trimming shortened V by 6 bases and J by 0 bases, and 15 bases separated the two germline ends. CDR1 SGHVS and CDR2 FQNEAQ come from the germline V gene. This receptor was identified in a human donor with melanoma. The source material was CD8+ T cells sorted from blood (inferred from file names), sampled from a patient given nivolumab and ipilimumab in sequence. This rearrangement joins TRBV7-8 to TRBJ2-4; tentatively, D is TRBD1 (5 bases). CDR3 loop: CASSQGAALAKNIQYF. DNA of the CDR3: TGTGCCAGCAGTCAAGGGGCAGCCCTAGCCAAAAACATTCAGTACTTC.